This passage covers 18 T cell receptor beta chains from one sample sequenced in a study of blood T cell repertoires in COVID-19. Measured with immunoSEQ multiplex PCR; TCRdb has only the in-frame clones, and not every one. This sample has nearly 200,000 clones, with almost 85% found just once. The sequenced sample was peripheral blood. The receptors derive from a woman in her 70s with active or convalescent COVID-19.

This chain joins TRBV2 and TRBJ2-3; 9 positions agree with TRBD1. V gave up 5 bases and J gave up 5 bases; unmatched junction bases: 8. Germline CDR1 is SNHLY and CDR2 is FYNNEI. The CDR3 sequence is 15 residues long. The CDR3 reads CASSREQGAQDTQYF. As DNA, the CDR3 is TGTGCCAGCAGTCGAGAACAGGGGGCTCAAGATACGCAGTATTTT.

This sequence joins TRBV5-1 and TRBJ2-5; TRBD1 matches at 11 bases. Germline V lookup: CDR1 SGHRS, CDR2 YFSETQ. V was pared by 0 bases and J by 4 bases, with 5 bases of the junction left unmatched. This CDR3 region has 16 residues. This chain's CDR3 is CASSLAGQGAGETQYF. CDR3 DNA: TGCGCCAGCAGCTTGGCCGGACAGGGGGCAGGAGAGACCCAGTACTTC.

V gene TRBV6-6 combines with J gene TRBJ2-5, with TRBD2 identical over 10 bases. J lost 1 base, V lost 5 bases, and 1 base had no gene match. Germline loops: CDR1 MNHNY, CDR2 SVGAGI (reference sequence). The length of the CDR3 is 14 residues. The CDR3 DNA reads as TGTGCCAGCAGTCGGACTAGCGGCCAAGAGACCCAGTACTTC. It is translated as CASSRTSGQETQYF.

V is TRBV21-1 and J is TRBJ2-1; the DNA was not used to check the table's D call, TRBD1. TRBV21-1 is a pseudogene locus. The length of the CDR3 is 12 residues. CDR3 nucleotide sequence: TGTGCCAGCAGCAAGGGGCTCAATGAGCAGTTCTTC. It specifies CASSKGLNEQFF.

This chain joins TRBV3-1 (or the pseudogene TRBV3-2) and TRBJ1-5, with 9 bases matching TRBD1. V shed 0 bases and J 6 bases; nucleotides not matched to a gene: 9. The germline V gene has CDR1 LGHDT and CDR2 YNNKEL (reference sequence). There are 17 residues in the CDR3. CDR3 sequence reads: CASSQEGQGVLSQPQHF. The CDR3 nucleotides are TGTGCCAGCAGCCAAGAGGGACAGGGAGTTCTTAGTCAGCCCCAGCATTTT.

This chain links TRBV7-9 with TRBJ1-3, with 7 bases that match TRBD1. The V gene's germline CDR1 is SEHNR and CDR2 FQNEAQ (reference sequence). The CDR3 is 13 amino acids. The junction had 3 bases not matched to a gene; V was cut back by 4 bases and J by 6 bases. The CDR3 loop is CASSSGQLNTIYF. For the CDR3, the DNA is TGTGCCAGCAGCTCGGGACAGCTAAACACCATATATTTT.

This chain connects TRBV6-6 to TRBJ2-5, with unresolved D. The CDR3 has 13 amino acids. Germline V gives CDR1 MNHNY, CDR2 SVGAGI (reference sequence). V was clipped by 2 bases and J by 4 bases, with 8 bases between them. This CDR3 is CASSYRAGETQYF. As DNA, the CDR3 is TGTGCCAGCAGTTACCGAGCAGGAGAGACCCAGTACTTC.

The chain joins TRBV6-5 to TRBJ2-1, with a weak D call TRBD2 (6 bases). CDR3 length: 12 amino acids. Germline V lookup: CDR1 MNHEY, CDR2 SVGAGI. Deletions cut 7 bases from V and 7 bases from J, with 11 bases between. The CDR3, as DNA: TGTGCCAGCATGGGACGGGGGAATGAGCAGTTCTTC. Residues: CASMGRGNEQFF.

V gene TRBV6-6 combines with J gene TRBJ1-2; D call uncertain. The CDR3 sequence is 15 residues long. The germline V gene has CDR1 MNHNY and CDR2 SVGAGI (reference sequence). The V end lost 5 bases, the J end lost 0 bases, and 13 bases lay between the germline ends. The CDR3 nucleotides are TGTGCCAGCAGTGCATCCTTTAGTTCTAACTATGGCTACACCTTC. Translating it yields CASSASFSSNYGYTF.

Ten or more counts support this clone. This chain connects TRBV6-5 to TRBJ1-6, with D perhaps TRBD1 (5 bases). Looked up from germline, CDR1 is MNHEY and CDR2 is SVGAGI. The CDR3 runs 15 residues. Trimming pared 3 bases from V and 7 bases from J, leaving 13 bases between. As DNA, the CDR3 is TGTGCCAGCAGTTATTCCCGGGAGGGGAATTCACCCCTCCACTTT. Translated: CASSYSREGNSPLHF.

This chain joins TRBV2 and TRBJ2-1, with D possibly being TRBD2 (5 bases). With 6 bases removed from V and 1 base from J, the gap between germline ends came to 16 bases. There are 16 residues in the CDR3. Germline V gene lookup returns CDR1 SNHLY and CDR2 FYNNEI. CDR3 bases: TGTGCCAGCAGCAGGTTAGCGCGATCGTCCTACAATGAGCAGTTCTTC. Its translation is CASSRLARSSYNEQFF.

The chain links TRBV10-3 to TRBJ2-2; D uncertain. This CDR3 is built from 14 residues. Germline V gives CDR1 ENHRY, CDR2 SYGVKD. V was pared by 10 bases and J by 3 bases, with 15 bases between. In nucleotides, the CDR3 is TGTGCCACCTCCCAGGTGCACGACACCGGGGAGCTGTTTTTT. As protein: CATSQVHDTGELFF.

The chain joins TRBV4-1 to TRBJ1-3, with D hard to call. V lost 8 bases, J lost 0 bases, and 11 bases lay in between. Germline CDR1 and CDR2: MGHRA and YSYEKL. This CDR3 comprises 14 residues. CDR3 bases: TGCGCCAGCGGTTCCCAGGTCTCTGGAAACACCATATATTTT. Protein sequence: CASGSQVSGNTIYF.

This chain links TRBV5-6 with TRBJ1-2; D is unresolved. CDR1 is SGHDT, CDR2 YYEEEE, per germline. V dropped 0 bases and J dropped 8 bases, with 11 bases sitting between them. The CDR3 is 13 residues long. CDR3 in amino acids: CASSLGASIGYTF. CDR3 DNA sequence: TGTGCCAGCAGCTTGGGGGCATCCATCGGCTACACCTTC.

V usage is TRBV2 and J usage is TRBJ2-2; tentatively, D is TRBD2 (7 bases). V gave up 9 bases and J gave up 4 bases, with 15 bases separating them. Germline-derived CDR1 and CDR2 are SNHLY and FYNNEI. This CDR3 spans 14 amino acids. The CDR3 loop reads CASGGDTSTGELFF. In DNA, the CDR3 is TGTGCCAGTGGGGGGGACACATCCACCGGGGAGCTGTTTTTT. Full variable domain (missing parts from reference TRBV2 and TRBJ2-2): EPEVTQTPSHQVTQMGQEVILRCVPISNHLYFYWYRQILGQKVEFLVSFYNNEISEKSEIFDDQFSVERPDGSNFTLKIRSTKLEDSAMYFCASGGDTSTGELFFGEGSRLTVL.

This clone was detected only once. J is TRBJ1-6 and V is TRBV5-5, with D unresolved. CDR3 length equals 14 residues. Between the trimmed V and J ends, which lost 0 bases and 9 bases, there was a span of 10 bases. Per the germline V gene, CDR1 is SGHKS and CDR2 is YYEKEE (reference sequence). CDR3 sequence reads: CASSLVVRGSPLHF. CDR3 bases: TGTGCCAGCAGCTTGGTGGTTCGGGGTTCACCCCTCCACTTT.

The chain carries TRBV6-6 and TRBJ2-4; 11 nucleotides match TRBD1. With V trimmed by 6 bases and J by 7 bases, 5 bases remained unmatched. From germline, CDR1 is MNHNY and CDR2 SVGAGI (reference sequence). This CDR3 contains 14 residues. The CDR3 is CASSRGQGANIQYF. CDR3 DNA: TGTGCCAGCAGCCGTGGACAGGGGGCGAACATTCAGTACTTC.

The chain links TRBV27 to TRBJ2-1, with 9 bases identical to TRBD1. The V and J ends lost 4 bases and 3 bases, in that order; junction bases with no gene match: 4. The length of the CDR3 is 15 residues. Germline loops: CDR1 MNHEY, CDR2 SMNVEV (reference sequence). The CDR3 DNA is TGTGCCAGCAGTTCCCCGGGACAGGGCTACAATGAGCAGTTCTTC. It encodes CASSSPGQGYNEQFF.